Listed below are T cell receptor beta chains from one sample, sequenced in a study of T-cell reconstitution after alpha-beta-depleted transplantation in children. TCRdb re-analysed the PCR reads in MiXCR, keeping a single row per CDR3 protein. Of 30,000 or so distinct CDR3 sequences in the sample, 5.5% to 8% are singletons; the top ten hold 27%. The source was peripheral blood, collected 60 days after TCRalphabeta/CD19-depleted stem cell transplant. Every receptor here comes from a child under two years old who had a stem cell transplant for acute myeloid leukemia, so the T cells may come from the graft donor. The CDR3 runs from the conserved cysteine through the conserved F or W. D genes are given only for firm matches. The listing skips clone size in some rows; elsewhere it reads once, few, many or a size class.

v_gene	abundance	j_gene	d_gene	CDR3nt	CDR3aa
TRBV20-1	many	TRBJ2-7	-	TGCAGTGCTAGACATCCACGGGACACCGTTATCTACGAGCAGTACTTC	CSARHPRDTVIYEQYF
TRBV4-3	many	TRBJ2-3	TRBD2	TGCGCCAGCAGCCAAGACCTAGCGGGGGGGCTATTGACAGATACGCAGTATTTT	CASSQDLAGGLLTDTQYF
TRBV13	many	TRBJ2-2	TRBD2	TGTGCCAGCAGCTTAGATCCCAGCGGGACGGTCACCGGGGAGCTGTTTTTT	CASSLDPSGTVTGELFF
TRBV12-3/TRBV12-4	many	TRBJ2-7	-	TGTGGGGTGGGGAGCTCCTACGAGCAGTACTTC	CGVGSSYEQYF
TRBV6-5	many	TRBJ2-7	TRBD2	TGTGCCAGTAAAGGGGCTAGCGGGGGACGGGAGCAGTACTTC	CASKGASGGREQYF
TRBV12-5	many	TRBJ2-5	-	TGTGCTAGTGGTTGTCGAAGGTCGTACGGACAAGAGACCCAGTACTTC	CASGCRRSYGQETQYF
TRBV7-8	many	TRBJ2-2	-	TGTGCCAGCAGTAACGAGGTGACCGGGGAGCTGTTTTTT	CASSNEVTGELFF
TRBV6-2/TRBV6-3	many	TRBJ2-3	-	TGTGCCAGCAGTTACTTGGGGGAGTGGAGCCCAGATACGCAGTATTTT	CASSYLGEWSPDTQYF
TRBV9	-	TRBJ2-2	-	TGTGCCAGCTGGGGCACCGGGGAGCTGTTTTTT	CASWGTGELFF
TRBV5-1	many	TRBJ2-1	TRBD1	TGCGCCAGCAGCTTGGCGGCAGGGGGCTCGTACAATGAGCAGTTCTTC	CASSLAAGGSYNEQFF
TRBV29-1	many	TRBJ1-2	-	TGCAGCGTTCCGGAGGTTACTAGGGGCTACACCTTC	CSVPEVTRGYTF
TRBV24-1	many	TRBJ2-3	TRBD2	TGTGCGACGGGGGGATCGGATACGCAGTATTTT	CATGGSDTQYF
TRBV2	many	TRBJ2-7	-	TGTGCCACCCGGGGGTGGAACGAGCAGTACTTC	CATRGWNEQYF
TRBV20-1	many	TRBJ2-1	TRBD2	TGCAGTGCTAGAGATGTAGGACTAGCGGGAGGGCCGAGCTCCTACAATGAGCAGTTCTTC	CSARDVGLAGGPSSYNEQFF
TRBV15	many	TRBJ2-1	TRBD2	TGTGCCACCAGCAGAGATCGAGCGGGAAAGTACAATGAGCAGTTCTTC	CATSRDRAGKYNEQFF
TRBV6-5	many	TRBJ2-3	TRBD2	TGTGCCAGCAGTTACGCAGTCCTAAGACTAGCCGCCAGCCCAGATACGCAGTATTTT	CASSYAVLRLAASPDTQYF
TRBV6-5	many	TRBJ2-5	TRBD2	TGTGCCAGCAGCCCGGGGAGGGCCACCCCCGGGACCCAGTACTTC	CASSPGRATPGTQYF
TRBV20-1	many	TRBJ2-6	-	TGCAGTGCTGGGGATTACTCTGGGGCCAACGTCCTGACTTTC	CSAGDYSGANVLTF
TRBV27	many	TRBJ1-1	-	TGTGCCAGCAGTTTTGTGGGAGGTGAAGCTTTCTTT	CASSFVGGEAFF
TRBV2	many	TRBJ2-5	-	TGTGCCAGCAGTGAATGGTCGGGGTACCAAGAGACCCAGTACTTC	CASSEWSGYQETQYF
TRBV5-1	many	TRBJ1-1	TRBD1	TGCGCCAGCAGCCTGCATAACAGGGGTGCGAACACTGAAGCTTTCTTT	CASSLHNRGANTEAFF
TRBV24-1	many	TRBJ1-2	TRBD1	TGTGCCACCAGTGTTGGACAGGGGTATGGCTACACCTTC	CATSVGQGYGYTF
TRBV24-1	many	TRBJ2-2	-	TGTGCCACCTCCGATAGGGCCGGGGAGCTGTTTTTT	CATSDRAGELFF
TRBV12-3/TRBV12-4	many	TRBJ2-2	-	TGTGCCAGCAGAACCAACAGGCTGAACACCGGGGAGCTGTTTTTT	CASRTNRLNTGELFF
TRBV29-1	few	TRBJ2-7	-	TGCAGCGTTGAAGACGTAGGGACCTACGAGCAGTACTTC	CSVEDVGTYEQYF
TRBV5-6	many	TRBJ1-1	-	TGTGCCAGCAGCCAGAGACGTCAAGAGAACACTGAAGCTTTCTTT	CASSQRRQENTEAFF
TRBV27	many	TRBJ2-7	TRBD1	TGTGCCAGCAGTTTTCGCCCCCGACAGGGGATCCTCTACGAGCAGTACTTC	CASSFRPRQGILYEQYF
TRBV13	many	TRBJ2-2	TRBD1	TGTGCCAGCAGCTCCCAGGGGGCGGGCACCGGGGAGCTGTTTTTT	CASSSQGAGTGELFF
TRBV9	many	TRBJ2-3	TRBD2	TGTGCCAGCAGCGTCCCTAGCGGGGCGGGCACAGATACGCAGTATTTT	CASSVPSGAGTDTQYF
TRBV9	many	TRBJ2-7	-	TGTGCCAGCAGCGTAGGACAGGGAGGCGAGCAGTACTTC	CASSVGQGGEQYF
TRBV6-5	many	TRBJ1-1	-	TGTGCCAGCATTAAGGAGAACACTGAAGCTTTCTTT	CASIKENTEAFF
TRBV7-2	many	TRBJ1-5	-	TGTGCCAGCAGCTTAGCGGGACCCGCCTTCAATCAGCCCCAGCATTTT	CASSLAGPAFNQPQHF
TRBV7-8	many	TRBJ2-3	-	TGTGCCAGCAGAGCAGCCAGGGCTCCCACAGATACGCAGTATTTT	CASRAARAPTDTQYF
TRBV20-1	many	TRBJ2-1	TRBD2	TGCAGTGCACCCAGCGGGAGGAACTACAATGAGCAGTTCTTC	CSAPSGRNYNEQFF
TRBV19	-	TRBJ2-2	TRBD2	TGTGCCAGTGGAGCGGGAGCGGCCGGGGAGCTGTTTTTT	CASGAGAAGELFF
TRBV5-1	many	TRBJ2-2	-	TGCGCCAGCAGCTCCCGGACAGTCGGCACCGGGGAGCTGTTTTTT	CASSSRTVGTGELFF
TRBV12-3/TRBV12-4	many	TRBJ1-2	-	TGTGCCAGCAGTTACACTCTGGGACCGCTGTTTTATGGCTACACCTTC	CASSYTLGPLFYGYTF
TRBV7-2	many	TRBJ2-3	-	TGTGCCAGCAGCCACCAACGACTAGGGCGCACAGATACGCAGTATTTT	CASSHQRLGRTDTQYF
TRBV27	many	TRBJ2-1	TRBD2	TGTGCCAGCAGTTTATTCCCTGGTAGCGGGGCCTACAATGAGCAGTTCTTC	CASSLFPGSGAYNEQFF
TRBV12-5	many	TRBJ2-1	-	TGTGCTAGTGGTTTGATTTCGGGGACTGAGCAGTTCTTC	CASGLISGTEQFF
TRBV29-1	many	TRBJ1-2	-	TGCAGCGTTGAAAAGGAGAGGGGGGTAGGAGGCTACACCTTC	CSVEKERGVGGYTF
TRBV5-1	many	TRBJ1-4	-	TGCGCCAGCAGCTTGTACGGGGGAGGTAATGAAAAACTGTTTTTT	CASSLYGGGNEKLFF
TRBV28	many	TRBJ1-1	-	TGTGCCAGCAGTTTGCTCTCCGGGCGAGCTTTCTTT	CASSLLSGRAFF
TRBV2	many	TRBJ1-4	-	TGTGCCAGCGGGAAAGCGAATGAAAAACTGTTTTTT	CASGKANEKLFF
TRBV5-6	many	TRBJ1-5	-	TGTGCCAGCAGCTTGGCGGTGGAGGTCAATCAGCCCCAGCATTTT	CASSLAVEVNQPQHF
TRBV29-1	many	TRBJ2-3	TRBD2	TGCAGCGTTGGCCCCCTAGCGGGAGGGACAGATACGCAGTATTTT	CSVGPLAGGTDTQYF
TRBV5-1	few	TRBJ1-5	-	TGCGCCAGCAGCGTGGGGGGCAATCAGCCCCAGCATTTT	CASSVGGNQPQHF
TRBV30	many	TRBJ2-3	-	TGTGCCTGCCGGCAGCCGAGCACAGATACGCAGTATTTT	CACRQPSTDTQYF
TRBV7-9	many	TRBJ1-1	-	TGTGCCAGCAGCGCCCAGTGGAACACTGAAGCTTTCTTT	CASSAQWNTEAFF
TRBV5-1	many	TRBJ2-1	TRBD2	TGCGCCAGCAGCTTGGTTAGTGCGGCTAGCGGGAGCAATGAGCAGTTCTTC	CASSLVSAASGSNEQFF